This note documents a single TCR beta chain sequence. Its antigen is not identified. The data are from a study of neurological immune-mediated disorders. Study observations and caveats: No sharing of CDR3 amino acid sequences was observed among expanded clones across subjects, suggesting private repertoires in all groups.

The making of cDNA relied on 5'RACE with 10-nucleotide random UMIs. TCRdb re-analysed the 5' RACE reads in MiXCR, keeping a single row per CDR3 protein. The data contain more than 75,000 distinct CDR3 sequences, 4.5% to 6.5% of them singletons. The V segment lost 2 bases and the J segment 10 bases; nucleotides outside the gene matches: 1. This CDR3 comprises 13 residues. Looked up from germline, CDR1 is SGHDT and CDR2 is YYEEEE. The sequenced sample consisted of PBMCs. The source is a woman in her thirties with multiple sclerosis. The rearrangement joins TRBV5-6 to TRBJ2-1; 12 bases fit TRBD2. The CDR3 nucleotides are TGTGCCAGCAGCTTAACTAGCGGGGGGGAGCAGTTCTTC. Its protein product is CASSLTSGGEQFF.